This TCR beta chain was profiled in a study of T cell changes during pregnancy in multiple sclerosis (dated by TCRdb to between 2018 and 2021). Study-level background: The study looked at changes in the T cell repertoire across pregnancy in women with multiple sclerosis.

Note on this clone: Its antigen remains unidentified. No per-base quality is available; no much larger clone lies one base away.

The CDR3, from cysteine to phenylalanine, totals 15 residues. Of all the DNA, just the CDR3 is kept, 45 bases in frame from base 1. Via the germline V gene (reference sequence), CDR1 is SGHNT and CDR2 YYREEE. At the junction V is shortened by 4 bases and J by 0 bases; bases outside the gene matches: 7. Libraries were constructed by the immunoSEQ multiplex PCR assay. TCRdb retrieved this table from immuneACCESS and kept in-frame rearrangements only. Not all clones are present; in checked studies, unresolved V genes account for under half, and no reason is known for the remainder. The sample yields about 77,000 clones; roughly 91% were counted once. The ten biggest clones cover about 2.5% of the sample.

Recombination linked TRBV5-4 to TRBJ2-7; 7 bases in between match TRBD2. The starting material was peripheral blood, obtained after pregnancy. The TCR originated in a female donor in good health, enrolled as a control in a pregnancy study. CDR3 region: CASSPGLGASYEQYF. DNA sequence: TGTGCCAGCAGCCCCGGACTAGGAGCCTCCTACGAGCAGTACTTC.